The text below deals with one T cell receptor (beta chain). Its antigen is currently not known. Base qualities are not at hand, and no much larger clone is one base apart. The sample originates from a study of CD8 T cells in ankylosing spondylitis (dated by TCRdb to the late 2010s). The study in broad terms: The study profiled T cell receptor beta repertoires in healthy donors and ankylosing spondylitis patients to find disease-linked TCR variants. The full study cohort was made up of 25 ankylosing spondylitis patients and 108 healthy donors. Samples of peripheral blood were taken, and for ankylosing spondylitis patients, synovial fluid was collected as well.

The investigation overall reported the following: Significant enrichment of the disease-linked clones was reported in matched synovial fluid samples from ankylosing spondylitis patients. A TCR beta motif of seven or eight highly homologous amino acid variants appeared characteristic of blood from ankylosing spondylitis patients. Some TCR beta motif variants had previously been reported in synovial fluid and blood of reactive arthritis patients, which suggested common disease-initiation mechanisms. The disease-linked clones showed a CD8+ phenotype and occurred at relatively low frequencies in peripheral blood.

The instrument was an Illumina HiSeq 2500. Quantitative 5'-RACE with molecular barcodes was used to prepare TCR beta libraries. Concerning the study's data processing: Disease-linked TCR variants were identified with a new computational method built on a probabilistic model of VDJ rearrangement. TCRdb ran its own pipeline on the public reads, namely fastp trimming at Q25 and MiXCR clone calling, and kept in-frame beta chains. Each record represents a unique CDR3 protein, reported with the most common genes and DNA among its rows. V and J calls and clone size were set by TCRdb, not the authors. The sample contains 700,000 to 850,000 distinct CDR3 sequences, 10% to 15% of them found a single time. Of the sample, approximately 0.51% falls within the top ten clones. Taken from the germline V gene, the CDR1 and CDR2 loops are SGHRS and YFSETQ. The CDR3 starts with the cysteine, ends with the phenylalanine, and has 15 residues. The sequence is cut down to CDR3 DNA, 45 bases in frame from base 1. The V end loses 2 bases and the J end loses 3 bases, and a stretch of 12 bases separates them.

The chain was built from TRBV5-1 and TRBJ2-1, with a weak D call of TRBD2 (6 bases match). This clonotype was sampled from a male donor with ankylosing spondylitis. The sequenced sample was blood, either unsorted or a sorted T cell fraction (not recorded which). Read as DNA, the sequence is TGCGCCAGCAGCTTCCGGGACTGGGACTACAATGAGCAGTTCTTC. This yields the protein CASSFRDWDYNEQFF.